The present T cell receptor beta chain was sequenced within a study of T cells in Graves' hyperthyroidism and ophthalmopathy. Study-wide results and caveats: Clonotypes that were expanded in thyroid above 0.001 mostly appeared in blood too.

Amplified TCR beta CDR3 regions derived from RNA transcripts. The TCR CDR3 first-round RT-PCR relied on the HTBI primer set. In TCRdb, the multiplex PCR reads were re-called with MiXCR into one record per CDR3 protein. The table includes tens of thousands of distinct CDR3 sequences, roughly half detected once. As concerns this clonotype: Its antigen is undetermined.

V shed 1 base and J 0 bases; nucleotides not matched to a gene: 3. The CDR3 length is 15 residues. Germline V gives CDR1 KGHSH, CDR2 LQKENI. Material for sequencing was peripheral blood or thyroid tissue (not recorded which). The clonotype originates from a man younger than 30 with Graves' hyperthyroidism. V usage is TRBV18 and J usage is TRBJ2-7, with 7 bases fitting TRBD1. CDR3 in DNA: TGTGCCAGCTCACCACTTGGACAGGACTCCTACGAGCAGTACTTC. Amino acids: CASSPLGQDSYEQYF.